This is a list of T cell receptor beta chains from one sample in a study of shared clonotypes between healthy human individuals. The data were produced by immunoSEQ multiplex PCR, yet TCRdb's version contains in-frame clones alone and is incomplete. The data show approximately 2.5 million clones, with 93% seen just once and approximately 0.36% held by the top ten. Sequenced input: naive CD4+ T cells from PBMCs. The receptors were sampled from a man aged 18 to 29 in good health. Some clones in this sample may be carry-over from other donors' samples. Both conserved end residues are part of each CDR3. Each record gives: D gene, clone size, V gene, J gene, CDR3 length, CDR3 protein, CDR3 DNA. D genes are given only for firm matches. Part of the rows lack a size; the others show once, few, many or a class for expanded clones.

D gene: TRBD2; clone size: -; V gene: TRBV7-2; J gene: TRBJ2-7; CDR3 length: 16; CDR3 protein: CATAKLPLAGRDEQYF; CDR3 DNA: TGTGCCACCGCTAAGTTACCTTTGGCTGGGAGGGATGAGCAGTACTTC
D gene: -; clone size: -; V gene: TRBV7-9; J gene: TRBJ2-5; CDR3 length: 11; CDR3 protein: CASTRQETQYF; CDR3 DNA: TGTGCCAGCACCCGCCAAGAGACCCAGTACTTC
D gene: -; clone size: few; V gene: TRBV7-9; J gene: TRBJ1-5; CDR3 length: 14; CDR3 protein: CASSYGRSRQPQHF; CDR3 DNA: TGTGCCAGCAGCTACGGACGTTCCCGGCAGCCCCAGCATTTT
D gene: -; clone size: -; V gene: TRBV6-1; J gene: TRBJ1-5; CDR3 length: 15; CDR3 protein: CASSSGRRSNQPQHF; CDR3 DNA: TGTGCCAGCAGTTCTGGACGGAGAAGCAATCAGCCCCAGCATTTT
D gene: -; clone size: -; V gene: TRBV18; J gene: TRBJ2-7; CDR3 length: 14; CDR3 protein: CASSPQSGDYEQYF; CDR3 DNA: TGTGCCAGCTCACCACAGTCTGGGGACTACGAGCAGTACTTC
D gene: TRBD1; clone size: once; V gene: TRBV28; J gene: TRBJ2-5; CDR3 length: 13; CDR3 protein: CASRTGGRETQYF; CDR3 DNA: TGTGCCAGCAGGACAGGGGGCCGGGAGACCCAGTACTTC
D gene: TRBD2; clone size: -; V gene: TRBV18; J gene: TRBJ2-3; CDR3 length: 14; CDR3 protein: CASSITSGRDTQYF; CDR3 DNA: TGTGCCAGCTCAATTACTAGCGGGAGAGATACGCAGTATTTT
D gene: TRBD1; clone size: -; V gene: TRBV19; J gene: TRBJ1-2; CDR3 length: 13; CDR3 protein: CASRRSGTDGYTF; CDR3 DNA: TGTGCCAGTAGACGGTCCGGGACAGACGGCTACACCTTC
D gene: -; clone size: -; V gene: TRBV7-2; J gene: TRBJ1-2; CDR3 length: 14; CDR3 protein: CASSLNMGVYGYTF; CDR3 DNA: TGTGCCAGCAGCTTAAATATGGGGGTCTATGGCTACACCTTC
D gene: TRBD2; clone size: -; V gene: TRBV7-2; J gene: TRBJ2-7; CDR3 length: 14; CDR3 protein: CASSSGLAPLEQYF; CDR3 DNA: TGTGCCAGCAGCTCGGGACTAGCGCCTCTGGAGCAGTACTTC
D gene: -; clone size: few; V gene: TRBV6-6; J gene: TRBJ1-1; CDR3 length: 14; CDR3 protein: CASSYGTVNTEAFF; CDR3 DNA: TGTGCCAGCAGTTACGGGACGGTGAACACTGAAGCTTTCTTT
D gene: -; clone size: -; V gene: TRBV2; J gene: TRBJ1-1; CDR3 length: 13; CDR3 protein: CASSNQGNTEAFF; CDR3 DNA: TGTGCCAGCAGTAATCAGGGGAACACTGAAGCTTTCTTT
D gene: -; clone size: -; V gene: TRBV6-4; J gene: TRBJ2-2; CDR3 length: 15; CDR3 protein: CASSEGLFPTGELFF; CDR3 DNA: TGTGCCAGCAGTGAGGGACTTTTTCCTACCGGGGAGCTGTTTTTT
D gene: TRBD1; clone size: -; V gene: TRBV6-6; J gene: TRBJ2-1; CDR3 length: 14; CDR3 protein: CASSSRGTYNEQFF; CDR3 DNA: TGTGCCAGCAGCTCCAGGGGGACCTACAATGAGCAGTTCTTC
D gene: -; clone size: -; V gene: TRBV5-8; J gene: TRBJ1-5; CDR3 length: 15; CDR3 protein: CASSWRTRGVQPQHF; CDR3 DNA: TGTGCCAGCAGTTGGCGGACAAGGGGTGTTCAGCCCCAGCATTTT
D gene: -; clone size: -; V gene: TRBV28; J gene: TRBJ1-5; CDR3 length: 16; CDR3 protein: CASVGPRAIGNQPQHF; CDR3 DNA: TGTGCCAGCGTAGGACCGAGGGCGATTGGCAATCAGCCCCAGCATTTT
D gene: -; clone size: -; V gene: TRBV28; J gene: TRBJ1-5; CDR3 length: 17; CDR3 protein: CASSNRPSEGKNQPQHF; CDR3 DNA: TGTGCCAGCAGTAACCGACCTTCTGAGGGGAAAAATCAGCCCCAGCATTTT
D gene: TRBD1; clone size: -; V gene: TRBV5-8; J gene: TRBJ1-5; CDR3 length: 17; CDR3 protein: CASGPGTGGLKGQPQHF; CDR3 DNA: TGTGCCAGCGGACCCGGGACAGGGGGCTTAAAGGGACAGCCCCAGCATTTT